The 29 T cell receptor beta chains presented below share a single source sample, sequenced in a study of Tregs in tolerant kidney transplant recipients. TCRdb keeps only in-frame clones here, not all; method: immunoSEQ multiplex PCR. The table lists more than 90,000 clones, roughly 93% of them singletons. Related graft donors supplied nonmyeloablative bone marrow transplants, and mixed chimerism was transient. The material was CD4+ T cells from blood (PBMCs), obtained 12 months after the transplant. The receptor source for this set is a human patient who received a combined kidney and bone marrow transplant. T cells may partly derive from the graft donor.

The J gene is TRBJ2-2, the V gene TRBV7-3; 14 positions agree with TRBD2. This CDR3 region has 17 residues. Germline assignment: CDR1 SGHTA and CDR2 FQGTGA. With V trimmed by 5 bases and J by 3 bases, 5 bases remained unmatched. In DNA, the CDR3 is TGTGCCAGCAGCCTCCGGACTAGCGGGGGGTACACCGGGGAGCTGTTTTTT. Residues: CASSLRTSGGYTGELFF.

CDR3: CASSPGFGTGELFF. As DNA, the CDR3 is TGTGCCAGCAGTCCCGGGTTTGGCACCGGGGAGCTGTTTTTT. The chain joins TRBV6-1 to TRBJ2-2; D ambiguous. Trimming shortened V by 5 bases and J by 4 bases, and 11 bases separated the two germline ends. Germline V CDR1 and CDR2: MNHNS, SASEGT. This CDR3 contains 14 residues.

The chain links TRBV6-1 to TRBJ1-2, with D maybe TRBD1 (5 bases). This CDR3 comprises 13 residues. Germline CDR1 is MNHNS and CDR2 is SASEGT. The V end was cut by 6 bases, the J end by 0 bases, with 8 bases between. CDR3 residues: CASRSTANYGYTF. In DNA form, the CDR3 reads TGTGCCAGCAGGTCGACAGCTAACTATGGCTACACCTTC.

Only one count was recorded for this clone. This sequence joins TRBV6-6 and TRBJ2-5, with 7 nucleotides matching TRBD1. Trimming removed 2 bases from V and 1 base from J; junction bases left unmatched: 4. CDR1 MNHNY and CDR2 SVGAGI come from the germline V gene (reference sequence). CDR3 length: 15 residues. CDR3: CASSYNRGSQETQYF. CDR3 sequence (DNA): TGTGCCAGCAGTTACAACAGGGGATCCCAAGAGACCCAGTACTTC.

V is TRBV30 and J is TRBJ2-3, with TRBD2 identical over 14 bases. This CDR3 spans 18 amino acids. Germline assignment: CDR1 GTSNPN and CDR2 SVGIG (reference sequence). Trimming at V came to 2 bases and at J to 3 bases, leaving 10 bases not matched to a gene. The CDR3 sequence is CAWSRLAGGPKRTDTQYF. CDR3 in DNA: TGTGCCTGGAGTCGACTAGCGGGGGGGCCGAAGCGTACAGATACGCAGTATTTT.

The chain carries TRBV15 and TRBJ2-3, with TRBD1 matching 7 bases. The CDR3 has 15 amino acids. V trimming: 1 base; J trimming: 5 bases; junction bases outside the gene matches: 6. Germline V gene sequence: CDR1 LNHNV, CDR2 YYDKDF (reference sequence). The CDR3 protein is CATSRGGGWLDTQYF. CDR3 in DNA: TGTGCCACCAGCAGAGGAGGGGGCTGGTTAGATACGCAGTATTTT.

Concerning this clone itself: Distinct nucleotide sequences in the sample also encode this CDR3. The chain carries TRBV30 and TRBJ1-6; possibly TRBD1 for D (5 bases). Germline loops: CDR1 GTSNPN, CDR2 SVGIG (reference sequence). CDR3 length: 13 amino acids. Between the trimmed V and J ends, which lost 1 base and 8 bases, there was a span of 9 bases. CDR3 DNA: TGTGCCTGGAGTGACGTCAGGGATTCACCCCTCCACTTT. Its protein is CAWSDVRDSPLHF.

The chain is built from TRBV4-2 and TRBJ2-5, with D maybe TRBD2 (6 bases). CDR1 and CDR2 (germline): LGHNA, YNFKEQ. The CDR3 covers 15 residues. Trimming left V 5 bases short and J 5 bases short, with 18 bases between. The CDR3 protein is CASSSAGSGGETQYF. As DNA, the CDR3 is TGTGCCAGCAGCAGCGCCGGGAGTGGAGGGGAGACCCAGTACTTC.

J is TRBJ2-1 and V is TRBV7-2, with no clear D. Germline assignment: CDR1 SGHTA and CDR2 FQGNSA. The CDR3 spans 14 residues. The V end lost 0 bases, the J end lost 8 bases, and 11 bases lay between the germline ends. The CDR3 loop reads CASSLARVDYEQFF. The CDR3 DNA is TGTGCCAGCAGCTTAGCGCGAGTCGATTATGAGCAGTTCTTC.

The rearrangement links TRBV5-6 to TRBJ2-4; 9 nucleotides align to TRBD1. The V gene end was trimmed by 3 bases and the J gene end by 1 base; junction bases not matched to a gene: 8. Germline CDR1 reads SGHDT; CDR2 reads YYEEEE. This CDR3 has 17 amino acids. CDR3 DNA: TGTGCCAGCAGCTCCACCACCGGGACAGGGGCCAAAAACATTCAGTACTTC. Amino acid sequence: CASSSTTGTGAKNIQYF.

The chain has TRBV2 and TRBJ2-1; 10 bases agree with TRBD2. Germline V lookup: CDR1 SNHLY, CDR2 FYNNEI. This CDR3 comprises 14 residues. The ends lost 10 bases at V and 8 bases at J; junction bases unmatched: 11. In DNA form, the CDR3 reads TGTGCCAATTGGAGGGTAGCGGGAGGCCATGAGCAGTTCTTC. This translates into CANWRVAGGHEQFF.

The chain carries TRBV7-2 and TRBJ1-4; D not resolved. V dropped 5 bases and J dropped 5 bases, with 9 bases sitting between them. Germline CDR1 is SGHTA and CDR2 is FQGNSA. The CDR3 runs 13 residues. CDR3 sequence: CASSPSHNEKLFF. The CDR3 DNA follows: TGTGCCAGCAGCCCAAGCCACAATGAAAAACTGTTTTTT.

This CDR3 is CSAGYRGGYTF. In DNA, the CDR3 is TGCAGTGCAGGGTACAGGGGTGGCTACACCTTC. The genes are TRBV20-1 and TRBJ1-2, with 7 positions matching TRBD1. CDR3 length: 11 amino acids. Unmatched junction bases numbered 5, after V lost 6 bases and J lost 7 bases. Germline-derived CDR1 and CDR2 are DFQATT and SNEGSKA (reference sequence).

The V call is TRBV30, the J call TRBJ2-5; no reliable D call. The germline V gene has CDR1 GTSNPN and CDR2 SVGIG (reference sequence). V was trimmed by 2 bases and J by 1 base, leaving 8 bases between them. This CDR3 has 13 amino acids. CDR3 in amino acids: CAWSKRVQETQYF. CDR3 nucleotide sequence: TGTGCCTGGAGTAAACGGGTCCAAGAGACCCAGTACTTC.

The CDR3 here is CASTSGPGYHYNEQFF. CDR3 DNA sequence: TGTGCCAGCACCTCCGGACCGGGGTATCACTACAATGAGCAGTTCTTC. The chain has TRBV7-2 and TRBJ2-1; D is possibly TRBD2 (5 bases). CDR1 and CDR2 (germline): SGHTA, FQGNSA. CDR3 length equals 16 residues. The V and J ends lost 7 bases and 3 bases respectively, with 19 bases between them.

The chain combines TRBV4-1 with TRBJ2-5, with TRBD1 matching 8 bases. V was clipped by 2 bases and J by 3 bases; unmatched bases: 2. The CDR3 extends over 14 amino acids. Germline values: CDR1 MGHRA, CDR2 YSYEKL. CDR3 sequence reads: CASSQKTGEETQYF. The CDR3 DNA reads TGCGCCAGCAGCCAAAAGACAGGGGAAGAGACCCAGTACTTC.

CDR3 DNA: TGTGCCAGCAGGTCCGGGAAGGAGACCCAGTACTTC. This encodes CASRSGKETQYF. The chain recombines TRBV6-5 with TRBJ2-5, with a possible D match to TRBD2 (5 bases). V lost 6 bases, J lost 5 bases, and 10 bases lay in between. Germline-derived CDR1 and CDR2 are MNHEY and SVGAGI. This CDR3 is 12 amino acids long.

CDR3 amino acids: CASSLNEAGEAFF. Written as DNA, the CDR3 is TGCGCCAGCAGCTTGAACGAGGCGGGTGAAGCTTTCTTT. The chain has TRBV5-1 and TRBJ1-1, with D uncertain. Germline CDR1 SGHRS, CDR2 YFSETQ. This CDR3 contains 13 residues. Deletions cut 1 base from V and 7 bases from J, with 11 bases between.

CDR3 coding DNA: TGTGCCAGCAGCTTCAGGGAAGTGACTGAAGCTTTCTTT. The encoded protein is CASSFREVTEAFF. The chain couples TRBV7-9 to TRBJ1-1; a possible D gene is TRBD1 (5 bases). Germline V gene lookup returns CDR1 SEHNR and CDR2 FQNEAQ (reference sequence). The CDR3 length is 13 residues. V lost 3 bases to trimming and J lost 5 bases, with 10 bases between them.

The chain recombines TRBV11-2 with TRBJ2-5, with TRBD2 matching 7 bases. V shed 4 bases, J shed 2 bases, and the junction held 13 bases outside the gene matches. CDR1 SGHAT and CDR2 FQNNGV come from the germline V gene. This CDR3 region has 17 residues. This chain's CDR3 is CASSSKGGLVLQETQYF. The CDR3, as DNA: TGTGCCAGCAGCTCCAAAGGTGGACTAGTTCTACAAGAGACCCAGTACTTC.

The V call is TRBV2, the J call TRBJ1-3; D gene uncertain. Trimming left V 5 bases short and J 0 bases short, with 5 bases between. Per the germline V gene, CDR1 is SNHLY and CDR2 is FYNNEI. This CDR3 region has 13 residues. CDR3 in DNA: TGTGCCAGCAGTTTCTCCTCTGGAAACACCATATATTTT. Protein product: CASSFSSGNTIYF.

The CDR3 loop is CAIMGTGGDTGELFF. The DNA for the CDR3 is TGTGCCATCATGGGGACAGGGGGCGACACCGGGGAGCTGTTTTTT. V usage is TRBV10-3 and J usage is TRBJ2-2; 12 bases map to TRBD1. In germline, CDR1 is ENHRY, CDR2 SYGVKD. Trimming removed 7 bases from V and 3 bases from J; junction bases left unmatched: 3. CDR3 length: 15 residues.

J is TRBJ2-3 and V is TRBV5-1; 12 bases are shared with TRBD2. The CDR3 covers 18 residues. The germline CDR1 and CDR2 sequences are SGHRS and YFSETQ. Losses at the gene ends were 4 bases for V and 1 base for J; bases not matched to a gene: 10. The CDR3 spells CASSLLAGGTLGTDTQYF. CDR3 bases: TGCGCCAGCAGCCTTCTAGCGGGGGGGACCTTGGGCACAGATACGCAGTATTTT. Full variable domain (missing parts from reference TRBV5-1 and TRBJ2-3): KAGVTQTPRYLIKTRGQQVTLSCSPISGHRSVSWYQQTPGQGLQFLFEYFSETQRNKGNFPGRFSGRQFSNSRSEMNVSTLELGDSALYLCASSLLAGGTLGTDTQYFGPGTRLTVL.

In nucleotides, the CDR3 is TGTGCCAGCAATATACAGGGTAGGAACTATGGCTACACCTTC. Protein sequence: CASNIQGRNYGYTF. The chain carries TRBV9 and TRBJ1-2; perhaps TRBD1 as D (6 bases). Germline lookup yields CDR1 SGDLS and CDR2 YYNGEE. CDR3 length: 14 residues. V lost 6 bases and J lost 2, with 14 bases in between.

V usage is TRBV11-2 and J usage is TRBJ1-3; D remains ambiguous. The CDR3 is 14 residues long. With 1 base removed from V and 2 bases from J, the gap between germline ends came to 6 bases. From germline, CDR1 is SGHAT and CDR2 FQNNGV. CDR3 DNA: TGTGCCAGCAGCTTAGGCGGGACTGGAAACACCATATATTTT. It codes for CASSLGGTGNTIYF.

This chain links TRBV7-6 with TRBJ1-1; D not certain. V lost 2 bases and J 5 bases, leaving 9 bases between the germline ends. The CDR3 runs to 13 residues. CDR1 and CDR2 (germline): SGHVS, FNYEAQ. This CDR3 reads CASSLNRGTEAFF. As DNA, the CDR3 is TGTGCCAGCAGCTTAAACCGGGGAACTGAAGCTTTCTTT.

The V gene is TRBV5-6, the J gene TRBJ2-5; tentative D call: TRBD1 (5 bases). The CDR3 loop spans 13 amino acids. CDR1 and CDR2 (germline): SGHDT, YYEEEE. Trimming left V 1 base short and J 4 bases short, with 8 bases between. The CDR3 region is CASSLQGRETQYF. CDR3 nucleotide sequence: TGTGCCAGCAGCTTGCAGGGCCGAGAGACCCAGTACTTC.

A single count supports this clone. V is TRBV18 and J is TRBJ1-1, with D possibly matching TRBD1 (5 bases). This CDR3 is 17 amino acids long. The germline V gene has CDR1 KGHSH and CDR2 LQKENI. Trimming left V 3 bases short and J 1 base short, with 18 bases between. CDR3 amino acids: CASSPQDEQVQNTEAFF. CDR3 DNA: TGTGCCAGCTCACCGCAGGACGAACAGGTCCAGAACACTGAAGCTTTCTTT. Using reference TRBV18 and TRBJ1-1 for the parts outside the CDR3, the full variable domain is NAGVMQNPRHLVRRRGQEARLRCSPMKGHSHVYWYRQLPEEGLKFMVYLQKENIIDESGMPKERFSAEFPKEGPSILRIQQVVRGDSAAYFCASSPQDEQVQNTEAFFGQGTRLTVV.

This clone has only one observation. V usage is TRBV5-1 and J usage is TRBJ1-5; 8 nucleotides align to TRBD1. Germline V CDR1 and CDR2: SGHRS, YFSETQ. This CDR3 has 14 residues. V gave up 1 base and J gave up 7 bases; unmatched junction bases: 4. The CDR3 sequence is CASSLQGAGQPQHF. DNA of the CDR3: TGCGCCAGCAGCTTGCAGGGGGCTGGGCAGCCCCAGCATTTT.